The TCR beta chain under discussion was sequenced for a study of blood T cell repertoires in COVID-19 (dated by TCRdb to about 2020). Turning to the overall study: Samples covering the acute and convalescent phases of COVID-19 were provided by collaborators in the United States, Italy and Spain. HLA class I and class II types, where available, came from metadata supplied by the sample provider rather than from assay-based typing. Samples came from the ongoing ImmuneRACE study (first 160 participants) plus 1,254 subjects from 6 global collaborators. A de-identified subject ID, COVID-19 status, age in years and sex were almost always included in the sample metadata. The prospective study material was composed of cDNA or gDNA derived from T cells, B-cell-depleted T cells, or PBMCs. The repertoires were released in a freely available public database intended as a resource for research on the immune response to SARS-CoV-2. The dataset comprised deeply sampled blood TCRbeta repertoires from subjects exposed to, actively infected with, or recovered from COVID-19.

As for this clone: Its antigen is not yet known. Base-call qualities are not available, and no considerably larger clone is one nucleotide away.

From its cysteine to its phenylalanine, the CDR3 spans 13 amino acids. The sequence is cut down to CDR3 DNA, 39 bases in frame from base 1. V and J are trimmed by 4 bases and 5 bases, and the gene matches miss 5 bases of the junction. In the germline V gene (reference sequence), CDR1 corresponds to SGHKS and CDR2 to YYEKEE. Summary of the overall study and its limitations: Clinical and demographic metadata were provided uncurated, with the amount varying by source and participant.

One collaborating source in Seattle enrolled patients while the patients were actively infected and followed the patients over time throughout the course of disease. The collaborating institutions used their own protocols to collect whole blood in K2EDTA tubes. Collaborator samples were shipped for TCRbeta analysis as frozen whole blood, isolated PBMCs, or DNA extracted from either sample type. TCRbeta CDR3 regions were amplified from genomic DNA by means of the immunoSEQ Assay, a bias-controlled multiplex PCR. Turning to the authors' computational methods: The number of nucleated cells in each sample was estimated from the amplification of reference gene primers within the assay. To quantify the absolute abundance of each unique TCRbeta CDR3 rearrangement, sequence reads were collapsed and filtered. For each sample, productive Simpson clonality was calculated as the square root of Simpson's diversity index over productive rearrangements. TCRdb holds this immuneACCESS table with in-frame rearrangements only. Some clones are missing; in checked studies, unresolved V genes explain under half, and the rest has no known cause. The V and J calls and clone size are taken from that table; D and trimming were inferred from the DNA. This sample gives over 100,000 clones in total; around nine tenths of them show up just once. In total, the top ten clones hold about an eighth of the sample.

This sequence uses TRBV5-5 and TRBJ2-5, and TRBD1 aligns with 7 junction nucleotides. The material sequenced was peripheral blood. The receptor was isolated from a woman between 70 and 85 years old with COVID-19, enrolled during active disease. The sequenced DNA: TGTGCCAGCAGCGTAGGGGGCTTGGAGACCCAGTACTTC. It is translated as CASSVGGLETQYF.